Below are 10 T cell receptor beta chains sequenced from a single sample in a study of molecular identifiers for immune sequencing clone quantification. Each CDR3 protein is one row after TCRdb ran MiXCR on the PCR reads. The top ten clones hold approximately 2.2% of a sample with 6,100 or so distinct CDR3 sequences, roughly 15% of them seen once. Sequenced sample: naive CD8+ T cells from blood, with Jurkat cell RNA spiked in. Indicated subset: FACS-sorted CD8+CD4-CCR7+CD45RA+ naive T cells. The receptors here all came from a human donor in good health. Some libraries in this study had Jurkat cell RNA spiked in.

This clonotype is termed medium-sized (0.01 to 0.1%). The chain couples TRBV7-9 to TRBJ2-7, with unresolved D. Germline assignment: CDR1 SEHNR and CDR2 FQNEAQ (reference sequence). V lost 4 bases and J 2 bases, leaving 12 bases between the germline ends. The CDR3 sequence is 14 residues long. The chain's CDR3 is CASSSWTGPYEQYF. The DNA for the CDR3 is TGTGCCAGCAGCTCTTGGACGGGCCCCTACGAGCAGTACTTC.

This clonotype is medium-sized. CDR3 coding DNA: TGTGCCAGCGGCGCCGGGTGGGCGGCGGACGAAGCTTTCTTT. Residues: CASGAGWAADEAFF. The V gene is TRBV9, the J gene TRBJ1-1; unclear D gene. The CDR3 loop spans 14 amino acids. V shed 7 bases and J shed 8 bases, with 21 bases lying between them. Germline V lookup: CDR1 SGDLS, CDR2 YYNGEE. The whole variable domain, remainder taken from reference TRBV9 and TRBJ1-1, is DSGVTQTPKHLITATGQRVTLRCSPRSGDLSVYWYQQSLDQGLQFLIQYYNGEERAKGNILERFSAQQFPDLHSELNLSSLELGDSALYFCASGAGWAADEAFFGQGTRLTVV.

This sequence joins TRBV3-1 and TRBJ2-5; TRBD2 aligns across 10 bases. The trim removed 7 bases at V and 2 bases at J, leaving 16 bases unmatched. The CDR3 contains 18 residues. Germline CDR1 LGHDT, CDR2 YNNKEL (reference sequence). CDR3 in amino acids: CASTSKRGGRAGQETQYF. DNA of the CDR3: TGTGCCAGCACCTCAAAGCGGGGGGGCCGTGCGGGGCAAGAGACCCAGTACTTC.

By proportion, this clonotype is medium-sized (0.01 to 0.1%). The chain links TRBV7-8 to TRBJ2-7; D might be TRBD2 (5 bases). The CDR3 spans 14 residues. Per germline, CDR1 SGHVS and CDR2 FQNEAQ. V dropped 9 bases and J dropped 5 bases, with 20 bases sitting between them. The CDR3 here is CASSGGRTPDEQYF. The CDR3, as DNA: TGTGCCAGTTCAGGAGGACGCACCCCCGACGAGCAGTACTTC.

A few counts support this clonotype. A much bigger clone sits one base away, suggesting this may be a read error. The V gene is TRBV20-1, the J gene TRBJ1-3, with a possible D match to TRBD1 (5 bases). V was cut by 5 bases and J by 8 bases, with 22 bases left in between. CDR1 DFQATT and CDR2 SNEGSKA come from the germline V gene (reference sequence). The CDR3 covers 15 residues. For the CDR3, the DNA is TGCAGTGCTGGAGGGCCGACAGTGGTCCTCGACACCATATATTTT. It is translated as CSAGGPTVVLDTIYF.

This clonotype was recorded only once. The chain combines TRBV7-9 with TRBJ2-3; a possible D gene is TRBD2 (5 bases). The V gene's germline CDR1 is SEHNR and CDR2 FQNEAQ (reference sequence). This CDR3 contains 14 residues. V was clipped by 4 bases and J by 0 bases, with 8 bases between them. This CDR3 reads CASSWESSTDTQYF. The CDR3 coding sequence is TGTGCCAGCAGCTGGGAGTCTAGCACAGATACGCAGTATTTT.

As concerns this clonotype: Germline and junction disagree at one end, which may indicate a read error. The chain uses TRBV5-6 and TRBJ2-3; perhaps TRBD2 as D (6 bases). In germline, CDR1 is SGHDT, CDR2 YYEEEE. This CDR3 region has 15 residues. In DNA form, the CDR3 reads TGTGCCAGCACCATACCCTCGGGGGTAACAGATACGCGGTATTTT. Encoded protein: CASTIPSGVTDTRYF.

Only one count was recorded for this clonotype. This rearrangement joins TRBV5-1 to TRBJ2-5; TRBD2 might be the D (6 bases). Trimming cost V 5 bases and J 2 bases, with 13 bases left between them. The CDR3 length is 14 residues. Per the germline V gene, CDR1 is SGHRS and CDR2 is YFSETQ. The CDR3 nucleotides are TGCGCCAGCAGACCCGATGGGGGGCAAGAGACCCAGTACTTC. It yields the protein CASRPDGGQETQYF.

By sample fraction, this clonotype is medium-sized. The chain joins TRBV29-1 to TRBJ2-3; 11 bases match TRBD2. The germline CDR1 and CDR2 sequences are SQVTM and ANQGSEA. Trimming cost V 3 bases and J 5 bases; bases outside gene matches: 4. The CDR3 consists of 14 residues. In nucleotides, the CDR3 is TGCAGCGTTGACCTAGCGGGAGGAGGAGATACGCAGTATTTT. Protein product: CSVDLAGGGDTQYF.

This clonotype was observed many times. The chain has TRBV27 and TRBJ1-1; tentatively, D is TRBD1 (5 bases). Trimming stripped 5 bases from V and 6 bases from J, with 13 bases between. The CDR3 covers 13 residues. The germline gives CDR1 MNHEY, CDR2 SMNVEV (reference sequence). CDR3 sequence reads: CASSPQGEPEAFF. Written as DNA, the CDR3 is TGTGCCAGCAGTCCGCAGGGCGAGCCTGAAGCTTTCTTT.